This T cell receptor beta chain is drawn from a study of T cells in Graves' hyperthyroidism and ophthalmopathy. Study-level background: Any treatment followed the collection of peripheral blood at initial diagnosis. Study-level findings and limits: Ophthalmopathy, which appeared later, was predicted by the model a median 6.5 months before onset.

This clonotype occurred a few times. Antigen unknown. Diagnosis relied on clinical symptoms, serum thyroxine and TRAb, thyroid ultrasound and orbital computed tomography. The source of the PBMCs was over 8.5 ml of fresh peripheral blood. Researchers took RNA transcripts and amplified the TCR beta CDR3 regions from them. The HTBI primer set was used in a first-round RT-PCR of the TCR CDR3. TCRdb independently ran MiXCR on the multiplex PCR reads; one entry per CDR3 protein. The table lists roughly 650,000 distinct CDR3 sequences, about a sixth of them singletons. This CDR3 comprises 13 residues. Germline V lookup: CDR1 DFQATT, CDR2 SNEGSKA (reference sequence). Trimming stripped 8 bases from V and 9 bases from J, with 20 bases between.

The chain joins TRBV20-1 to TRBJ2-1; TRBD1 or TRBD2 may be the D gene (5 bases each). This receptor was obtained from a middle-aged woman with Graves' ophthalmopathy. Sequenced sample: blood. This chain's CDR3 is CSFPPPARGEQFF. DNA of the CDR3: TGCAGTTTTCCCCCCCCTGCGAGGGGTGAGCAGTTCTTC.